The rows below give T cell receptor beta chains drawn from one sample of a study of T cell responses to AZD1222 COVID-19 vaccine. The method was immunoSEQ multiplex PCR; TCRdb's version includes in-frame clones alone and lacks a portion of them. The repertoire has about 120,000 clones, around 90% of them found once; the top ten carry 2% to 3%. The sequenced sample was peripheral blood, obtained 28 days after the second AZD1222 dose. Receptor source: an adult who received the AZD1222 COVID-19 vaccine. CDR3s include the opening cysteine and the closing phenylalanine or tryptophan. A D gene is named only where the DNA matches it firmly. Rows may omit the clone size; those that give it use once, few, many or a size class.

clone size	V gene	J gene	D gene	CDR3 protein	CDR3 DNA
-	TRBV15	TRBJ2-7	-	CATSRGQLSYEQYF	TGTGCCACCAGCAGAGGGCAACTCTCCTACGAGCAGTACTTC
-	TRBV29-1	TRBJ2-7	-	CSVGELYEQYF	TGCAGCGTTGGGGAACTCTACGAGCAGTACTTC
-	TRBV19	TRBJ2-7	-	CASSIDGSSYEQYF	TGTGCCAGTAGTATAGACGGGAGCTCCTACGAGCAGTACTTC
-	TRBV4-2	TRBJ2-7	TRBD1	CASSQALTGIYEQYF	TGTGCCAGCAGCCAAGCCCTGACAGGGATCTACGAGCAGTACTTC
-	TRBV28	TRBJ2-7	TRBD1	CASRQGDRVHEQYF	TGTGCCTCCCGGCAGGGGGACAGGGTACACGAGCAGTACTTC
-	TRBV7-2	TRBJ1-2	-	CASSPQQGRVSGYTF	TGTGCCAGCAGCCCCCAACAAGGGAGAGTGAGTGGCTACACCTTC
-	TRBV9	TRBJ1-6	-	CASSVNRVGSPLHF	TGTGCCAGCAGCGTCAACAGGGTAGGATCACCCCTCCACTTT
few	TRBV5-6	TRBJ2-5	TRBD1	CASSKTGGEETQYF	TGTGCCAGCAGCAAGACAGGGGGGGAAGAGACCCAGTACTTC
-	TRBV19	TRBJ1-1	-	CASSIGGANTEAFF	TGTGCCAGTAGTATAGGAGGGGCGAACACTGAAGCTTTCTTT
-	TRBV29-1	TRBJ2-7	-	CSVEGAGVEGAYEQYF	TGCAGCGTTGAAGGGGCCGGGGTAGAAGGGGCCTACGAGCAGTACTTC
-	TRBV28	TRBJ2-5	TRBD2	CASSLNSGGAGETQYF	TGTGCCAGCAGTTTGAATAGCGGGGGGGCGGGAGAGACCCAGTACTTC
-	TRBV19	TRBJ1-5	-	CASSGGGLGNQPQHF	TGTGCCAGTAGTGGCGGGGGTTTGGGCAATCAGCCCCAGCATTTT
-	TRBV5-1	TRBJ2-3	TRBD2	CASSSRGSTDTQYF	TGCGCCAGCAGTTCGCGGGGGAGCACAGATACGCAGTATTTT
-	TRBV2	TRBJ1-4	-	CASAGGESEKLFF	TGTGCCAGCGCGGGGGGAGAATCGGAAAAACTGTTTTTT
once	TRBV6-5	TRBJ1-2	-	CASSLSRVGISYGYTF	TGTGCCAGCAGTTTATCCCGGGTGGGGATAAGCTATGGCTACACCTTC